The 29 T cell receptor beta chains given below trace back to one sample, sequenced in a study of beta chain features in type 1 diabetes. Study-level findings and limits: All four CD4+ subsets from Type 1 diabetes patients carried moderately but significantly shorter TCRB CDR3s.

The entirety of the isolated RNA underwent reverse transcription, so expressed TCRB transcripts were sequenced. TCRdb's copy holds only in-frame clones and misses some; the assay was immunoSEQ multiplex PCR. The table has 300,000 or so clones, roughly an eighth seen once. Their target antigens are unknown. Sequencing was performed on naive CD4+ T cells from blood. The origin of the receptors is a man younger than 40 with type 1 diabetes.

This clone was counted a few times. The chain employs TRBV5-1 and TRBJ1-1, with D possibly TRBD1 on 6 matching bases. Germline assignment: CDR1 SGHRS and CDR2 YFSETQ. The V end was cut by 4 bases, the J end by 1 base, with 11 bases between. The CDR3 loop spans 14 amino acids. The CDR3 DNA follows: TGCGCCAGCAGCCCGGGACATCAGAACACTGAAGCTTTCTTT. Translated, it gives CASSPGHQNTEAFF.

J is TRBJ1-2 and V is TRBV5-8, with TRBD1 as a possible D gene (5 bases). The V gene lost 0 bases and the J gene lost 5 bases, with 8 bases spanning the gap. The germline V gene encodes CDR1 SGHTS and CDR2 YDEGEE. CDR3 length: 13 residues. CDR3 DNA: TGTGCCAGCAGCTTGGGACAGCTTTATGGCTACACCTTC. It yields the protein CASSLGQLYGYTF.

This clone was picked up a small number of times. The V call is TRBV5-6, the J call TRBJ2-1; D is unresolved. Trimming removed 0 bases at V and 10 bases at J, with 11 bases between. This CDR3 spans 13 amino acids. The V gene's germline CDR1 is SGHDT and CDR2 YYEEEE. CDR3 protein: CASSLAGLEEQFF. The CDR3 bases are TGTGCCAGCAGCTTGGCCGGATTGGAGGAGCAGTTCTTC.

The V call is TRBV15, the J call TRBJ2-7; possibly TRBD2 for D (5 bases). The CDR3 is 15 amino acids. The V end was cut by 4 bases, the J end by 4 bases, with 17 bases between. Germline V gene sequence: CDR1 LNHNV, CDR2 YYDKDF (reference sequence). The CDR3 sequence is CATSIKRAGFYEQYF. The CDR3 DNA reads as TGTGCCACCAGCATTAAAAGGGCGGGTTTTTACGAGCAGTACTTC.

The sample holds a few counts of this clone. The chain couples TRBV30 to TRBJ2-1, with 9 bases that match TRBD1. The CDR3 loop spans 13 amino acids. Per the germline V gene, CDR1 is GTSNPN and CDR2 is SVGIG (reference sequence). V gave up 1 base and J gave up 6 bases; unmatched junction bases: 1. This CDR3 reads CAWSGTGVNEQFF. The CDR3 DNA sequence: TGTGCCTGGAGTGGGACAGGGGTCAATGAGCAGTTCTTC.

The chain has TRBV6-4 and TRBJ1-1; D possibly corresponds to TRBD1 (6 bases). The CDR3 totals 13 residues. Trimming left V 5 bases short and J 1 base short, with 8 bases between. Looked up from germline, CDR1 is MRHNA and CDR2 is SNTAGT. The CDR3 spells CASSKTGNTEAFF. In DNA, the CDR3 is TGTGCCAGCAGTAAGACAGGGAACACTGAAGCTTTCTTT.

The V and J genes are TRBV28 and TRBJ2-7; TRBD2 agrees at 9 bases. V shed 5 bases, J shed 0 bases, and the junction held 8 bases outside the gene matches. The CDR3 extends over 16 amino acids. The V gene's germline CDR1 is MDHEN and CDR2 SYDVKM. In DNA form, the CDR3 reads TGTGCCAGCAGTATTCGACTAGCGGAAAGCTCCTACGAGCAGTACTTC. Translated: CASSIRLAESSYEQYF.

This chain joins TRBV5-1 and TRBJ2-3, with D possibly being TRBD1 (7 bases). This CDR3 spans 17 amino acids. From germline, CDR1 is SGHRS and CDR2 YFSETQ. Trimming shortened V by 0 bases and J by 2 bases, and 16 bases separated the two germline ends. This chain's CDR3 is CASSLVGGQRYTDTQYF. CDR3 nucleotide sequence: TGCGCCAGCAGCTTGGTGGGGGGACAGCGTTACACAGATACGCAGTATTTT.

The sample holds a few counts of this clone. V and J are TRBV6-5 and TRBJ2-1; the match to TRBD2 covers 8 bases. The germline gives CDR1 MNHEY, CDR2 SVGAGI. The J segment lost 9 bases and the V segment lost 8 bases, leaving 15 bases of the junction unmatched. This CDR3 has 15 residues. CDR3 nucleotide sequence: TGTGCCAGCCGGGGATTAGCGGGAAACTCGTTTGAGCAGTTCTTC. Amino acids: CASRGLAGNSFEQFF.

This clone was counted between two and nine times. The chain employs TRBV4-2 and TRBJ2-7, with D maybe TRBD1 (6 bases). This CDR3 contains 16 residues. Between the trimmed V and J ends, which lost 4 bases and 0 bases, there was a span of 16 bases. Germline values: CDR1 LGHNA, CDR2 YNFKEQ. The CDR3 DNA sequence: TGTGCCAGCAGCCTTCAGACAGGCCGGAGCTCCTACGAGCAGTACTTC. Encoded protein: CASSLQTGRSSYEQYF.

This clone was seen a few times. V gene TRBV6-5 combines with J gene TRBJ2-7; D remains unclear. The CDR3 loop spans 11 amino acids. V lost 8 bases, J lost 1 base, and 6 bases lay in between. The germline V gene has CDR1 MNHEY and CDR2 SVGAGI. CDR3 protein: CASQNSYEQYF. DNA of the CDR3: TGTGCCAGCCAGAATTCCTACGAGCAGTACTTC.

The V gene is TRBV6-5, the J gene TRBJ1-5; D is ambiguous. Trimming shortened V by 8 bases and J by 0 bases, and 14 bases separated the two germline ends. CDR1 is MNHEY, CDR2 SVGAGI, per germline. This CDR3 is built from 15 residues. The chain's CDR3 is CASSRSSNSNQPQHF. In DNA, the CDR3 is TGTGCCAGCTCTCGGTCCTCGAATAGCAATCAGCCCCAGCATTTT.

This clone was seen more than once but under ten times. The rearrangement joins TRBV18 to TRBJ1-2; TRBD1 agrees at 8 bases. V shed 6 bases, J shed 6 bases, and the junction held 6 bases outside the gene matches. This CDR3 is built from 13 residues. Germline lookup yields CDR1 KGHSH and CDR2 LQKENI. In nucleotides, the CDR3 is TGTGCCAGCTCCCCGGACAGGGAGGATGGCTACACCTTC. It yields the protein CASSPDREDGYTF. Supplemented by reference TRBV18 and TRBJ1-2, the full variable domain reads NAGVMQNPRHLVRRRGQEARLRCSPMKGHSHVYWYRQLPEEGLKFMVYLQKENIIDESGMPKERFSAEFPKEGPSILRIQQVVRGDSAAYFCASSPDREDGYTFGSGTRLTVV.

The chain recombines TRBV7-9 with TRBJ2-7, with 7 bases identical to TRBD2. Looked up from germline, CDR1 is SEHNR and CDR2 is FQNEAQ (reference sequence). The CDR3 is 13 amino acids. Trimming cost V 5 bases and J 3 bases; bases outside gene matches: 4. The CDR3, as DNA: TGTGCCAGCAGCGAAGCGGGATACTACGAGCAGTACTTC. This gives the protein CASSEAGYYEQYF.

Points on this clone: At the DNA level, this CDR3 is encoded by other sequences in the same sample as well. In DNA, the CDR3 is TGTGCCAGCTCCCCGCGGGACTCCTCCTACGAGCAGTACTTC. It translates to CASSPRDSSYEQYF. The V and J genes are TRBV18 and TRBJ2-7, with D perhaps matching TRBD2 (6 bases). Trimming took off 6 bases at V and 0 bases at J, with 12 bases between the two ends. The CDR3 has 14 amino acids. Germline loops: CDR1 KGHSH, CDR2 LQKENI.

The CDR3 spells CASSRERARLYEQYF. The CDR3 nucleotides read TGTGCCAGCAGTAGGGAGCGGGCCCGCCTCTACGAGCAGTACTTC. The chain links TRBV6-5 to TRBJ2-7; tentative D call: TRBD2 (6 bases). This CDR3 has 15 residues. V lost 5 bases, J lost 3 bases, and 17 bases lay in between. CDR1 is MNHEY, CDR2 SVGAGI, per germline.

The rearrangement uses TRBV5-6 and TRBJ1-2; D is perhaps TRBD1 (5 bases). Germline CDR1 reads SGHDT; CDR2 reads YYEEEE. CDR3 size: 15 residues. Trimming cost V 4 bases and J 4 bases, with 17 bases left between them. The CDR3 loop is CASSRDPQASYGYTF. CDR3 DNA sequence: TGTGCCAGCAGCCGTGATCCACAGGCCTCCTATGGCTACACCTTC.

The chain employs TRBV4-2 and TRBJ2-3; the D gene is possibly TRBD1 (6 bases). The CDR3 length is 17 residues. Germline values: CDR1 LGHNA, CDR2 YNFKEQ. V gave up 0 bases and J gave up 0 bases, with 13 bases separating them. DNA for the CDR3: TGTGCCAGCAGCCAAGAAGTCTTCGACAGGAGCACAGATACGCAGTATTTT. It yields the protein CASSQEVFDRSTDTQYF.

The chain recombines TRBV7-2 with TRBJ2-2; D is unresolved. The germline gives CDR1 SGHTA, CDR2 FQGNSA. The CDR3 contains 15 residues. V lost 4 bases and J lost 10, with 19 bases in between. The CDR3 DNA reads TGTGCCAGCAGCTGGTTAATGGTTGGCTTTTCGGAGCTGTTTTTT. This encodes CASSWLMVGFSELFF.

The rearrangement links TRBV5-1 to TRBJ2-7, with 10 nucleotides matching TRBD2. Trimming removed 4 bases from V and 3 bases from J; junction bases left unmatched: 4. Germline CDR1 SGHRS, CDR2 YFSETQ. The CDR3 has 14 residues. This CDR3 reads CASSLAGDDYEQYF. The CDR3 DNA reads TGCGCCAGCAGCCTAGCGGGAGATGACTACGAGCAGTACTTC.

The chain uses TRBV12-5 and TRBJ1-2; possible D gene TRBD1, 6 bases. Trimming cost V 0 bases and J 7 bases, with 18 bases left between them. Germline CDR1 LGHNT, CDR2 FRNRAP. This CDR3 contains 16 residues. The CDR3 protein is CASGLVTGPPSGGYTF. CDR3 in DNA: TGTGCTAGTGGTTTGGTAACAGGGCCGCCCTCGGGTGGCTACACCTTC.

The rearrangement uses TRBV7-9 and TRBJ2-2, with 7 bases aligning to TRBD1. Germline V CDR1 and CDR2: SEHNR, FQNEAQ (reference sequence). The J segment lost 6 bases and the V segment lost 5 bases, leaving 6 bases of the junction unmatched. This CDR3 comprises 14 residues. CDR3 coding DNA: TGTGCCAGCAGCACCTACAGGGGATCCGGGGAGCTGTTTTTT. Encoded protein: CASSTYRGSGELFF.

This clone appeared a few times. This chain joins TRBV7-9 and TRBJ1-2; TRBD1 matches 8 bases. This CDR3 has 17 residues. With V trimmed by 5 bases and J by 12 bases, 23 bases remained unmatched. Per the germline V gene, CDR1 is SEHNR and CDR2 is FQNEAQ (reference sequence). In DNA form, the CDR3 reads TGTGCCAGCAGCCGCGCCCTATTAGAGGCTGACAGGGGCTTCGACACCTTC. This sequence encodes CASSRALLEADRGFDTF.

This chain joins TRBV2 and TRBJ2-7, with 9 nucleotides matching TRBD2. The CDR3 contains 13 residues. The V and J ends lost 8 bases and 3 bases, in that order; junction bases with no gene match: 5. From germline, CDR1 is SNHLY and CDR2 FYNNEI. The CDR3 sequence: CASLAGNDYEQYF. The CDR3 nucleotides are TGTGCCAGCCTAGCGGGAAATGACTACGAGCAGTACTTC.

The sample holds a few counts of this clone. Other DNA sequences of this sample code for an identical CDR3. The rearrangement joins TRBV19 to TRBJ2-5; D perhaps matches TRBD1 (6 bases). The CDR3 is 12 amino acids. V gave up 3 bases and J gave up 4 bases, with 6 bases separating them. From germline, CDR1 is LNHDA and CDR2 SQIVND (reference sequence). The CDR3 DNA reads TGTGCCAGTAGTATCAGGGGAGAGACCCAGTACTTC. It codes for CASSIRGETQYF.

This clone has more than one count but fewer than ten. The CDR3 loop reads CAWSHAAGKNTIYF. In DNA form, the CDR3 reads TGTGCCTGGAGTCATGCGGCGGGGAAGAACACCATATATTTT. The rearrangement uses TRBV30 and TRBJ1-3, with D uncertain. The CDR3 has 14 amino acids. Germline-derived CDR1 and CDR2 are GTSNPN and SVGIG (reference sequence). With 2 bases removed from V and 7 bases from J, the gap between germline ends came to 15 bases.

The rearrangement uses TRBV6-6 and TRBJ2-5; 10 bases agree with TRBD2. Germline values: CDR1 MNHNY, CDR2 SVGAGI (reference sequence). The CDR3 extends over 15 amino acids. The V segment lost 5 bases and the J segment 5 bases; nucleotides outside the gene matches: 8. CDR3 nucleotide sequence: TGTGCCAGCAGTGACAGCGGGAGGGCCATCGAGACCCAGTACTTC. Translated, it gives CASSDSGRAIETQYF.

The chain joins TRBV5-4 to TRBJ2-7; a weak D match, TRBD1 (5 bases). Germline CDR1 and CDR2: SGHNT and YYREEE (reference sequence). The CDR3 length is 14 residues. Between the trimmed V and J ends, which lost 4 bases and 1 base, there was a span of 12 bases. The CDR3 nucleotides are TGTGCCAGCAGCGCACAGGATCTTTCCTACGAGCAGTACTTC. It is translated as CASSAQDLSYEQYF.

This clone was picked up a small number of times. The gene calls are TRBV9 and TRBJ2-7; a possible D gene is TRBD1 (6 bases). The CDR3 covers 15 residues. From germline, CDR1 is SGDLS and CDR2 YYNGEE. V shed 0 bases and J shed 0 bases, with 10 bases lying between them. CDR3 nucleotide sequence: TGTGCCAGCAGCGTAGCAGGGGACCACTCCTACGAGCAGTACTTC. Its protein is CASSVAGDHSYEQYF.